The entry below describes one TCR beta chain. The target antigen is unknown. CDR3 length equals 13 residues. Germline CDR1 SGHDN, CDR2 FVKESK. V shed 1 base and J shed 0 bases, with 1 base lying between them. One or more pre-ART and two or more post-ART PBMC samples were available from each donor. The entry originates in a study of long-term antiretroviral therapy in people with HIV. Broader study findings: All time points showed a repertoire dominated by clones expanded before ART.

Running of the v3.0 immunoSEQ assay took place at survey level. Sequencing used immunoSEQ multiplex PCR; TCRdb keeps in-frame clones, though not all of them. The sample contains 13,000 or so clones, about 80% of which appear only once. The V call is TRBV14, the J call TRBJ1-3; D gene uncertain. Sample: unsorted PBMCs, taken 3.2 years before starting antiretroviral therapy. The source of this sequence is a man between 40 and 49 years old with HIV. The CDR3 DNA reads TGTGCCAGCAGCCAAGCCTCTGGAAACACCATATATTTT. It yields the protein CASSQASGNTIYF.